This TCR beta chain was observed in a study of cytomegalovirus exposure and HLA in healthy donors. PCR amplification relied on 60 Vbeta primers (plus 13 Jbeta primers). The table came from immunoSEQ multiplex PCR; TCRdb's copy has only in-frame clones and leaves some out. The table has some 150,000 clones, 65% to 80% seen once; the top ten hold 3% to 4%. Study-wide results and caveats: Rarity marked most TCR sequences, yet some public TCRs occurred in many donors. Earlier findings revealed that most TCR beta V segments proved productive either about 90% or about 30% of the time.

The CDR3 is made up of 16 amino acids. Deletions cut 2 bases from V and 0 bases from J, with 11 bases between. Per germline, CDR1 MNHEY and CDR2 SMNVEV (reference sequence). In regard to this clone: Its matching antigen is unknown.

The material sequenced was PBMCs. The gene calls are TRBV27 and TRBJ1-3, with D unresolved. The receptor's source is a woman aged 40 to 50 in good health and CMV-seronegative. The CDR3: CASSLSQAYSGNTIYF. In nucleotides, the CDR3 is TGTGCCAGCAGTTTAAGTCAGGCGTACTCTGGAAACACCATATATTTT.